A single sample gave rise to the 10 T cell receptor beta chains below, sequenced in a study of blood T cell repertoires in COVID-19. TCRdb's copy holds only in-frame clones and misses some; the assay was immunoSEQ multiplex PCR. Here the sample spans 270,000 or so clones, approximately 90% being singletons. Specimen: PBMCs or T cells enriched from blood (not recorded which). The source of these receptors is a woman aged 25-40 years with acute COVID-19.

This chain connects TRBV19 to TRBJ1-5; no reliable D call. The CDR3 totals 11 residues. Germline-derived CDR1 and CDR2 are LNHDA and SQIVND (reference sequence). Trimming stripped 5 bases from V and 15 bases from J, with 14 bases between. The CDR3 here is CASSGGSQWHF. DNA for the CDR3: TGTGCCAGTAGTGGAGGGAGCCAGTGGCATTTT.

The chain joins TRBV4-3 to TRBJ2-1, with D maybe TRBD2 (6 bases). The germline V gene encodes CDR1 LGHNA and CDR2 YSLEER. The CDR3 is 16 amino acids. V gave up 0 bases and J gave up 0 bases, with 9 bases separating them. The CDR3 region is CASSQEVGSSYNEQFF. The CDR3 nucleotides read TGCGCCAGCAGCCAAGAAGTCGGGAGCTCCTACAATGAGCAGTTCTTC.

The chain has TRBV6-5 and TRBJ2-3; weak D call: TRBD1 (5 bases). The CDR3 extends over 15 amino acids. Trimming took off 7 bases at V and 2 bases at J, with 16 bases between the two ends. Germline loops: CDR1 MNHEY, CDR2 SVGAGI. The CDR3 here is CASTNGAGATDTQYF. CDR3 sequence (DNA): TGTGCCAGCACCAATGGGGCAGGAGCCACAGATACGCAGTATTTT.

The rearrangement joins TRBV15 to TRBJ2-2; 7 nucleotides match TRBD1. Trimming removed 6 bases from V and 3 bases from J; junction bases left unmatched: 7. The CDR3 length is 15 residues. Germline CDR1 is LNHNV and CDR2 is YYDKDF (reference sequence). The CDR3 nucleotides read TGTGCCACCAGACAGAGGGGGCGCGACACCGGGGAGCTGTTTTTT. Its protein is CATRQRGRDTGELFF.

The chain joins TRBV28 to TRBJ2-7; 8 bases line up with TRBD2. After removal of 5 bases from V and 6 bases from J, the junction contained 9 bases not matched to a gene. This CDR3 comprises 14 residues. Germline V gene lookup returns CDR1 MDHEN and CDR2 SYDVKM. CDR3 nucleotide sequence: TGTGCCAGCAGTCCCGGGGGACTAGGAGGCGAGCAGTACTTC. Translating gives CASSPGGLGGEQYF.

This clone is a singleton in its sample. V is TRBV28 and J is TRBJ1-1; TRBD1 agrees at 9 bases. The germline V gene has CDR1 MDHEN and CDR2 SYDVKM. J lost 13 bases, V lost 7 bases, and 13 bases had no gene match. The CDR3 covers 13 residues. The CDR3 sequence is CASINVHRGQLFF. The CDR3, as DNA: TGTGCCAGCATCAACGTTCACAGGGGGCAGCTTTTCTTT.

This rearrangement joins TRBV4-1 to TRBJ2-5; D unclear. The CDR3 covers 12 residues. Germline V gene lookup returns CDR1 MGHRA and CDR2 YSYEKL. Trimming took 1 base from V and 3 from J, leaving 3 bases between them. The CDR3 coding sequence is TGCGCCAGCAGCCAAGCTGAAGAGACCCAGTACTTC. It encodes CASSQAEETQYF.

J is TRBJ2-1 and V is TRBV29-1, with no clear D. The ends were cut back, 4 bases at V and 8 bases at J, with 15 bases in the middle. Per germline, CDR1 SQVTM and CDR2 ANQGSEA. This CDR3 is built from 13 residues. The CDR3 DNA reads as TGCAGCGTTGCGGTCCTCCGTTACGATGAGCAGTTCTTC. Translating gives CSVAVLRYDEQFF.

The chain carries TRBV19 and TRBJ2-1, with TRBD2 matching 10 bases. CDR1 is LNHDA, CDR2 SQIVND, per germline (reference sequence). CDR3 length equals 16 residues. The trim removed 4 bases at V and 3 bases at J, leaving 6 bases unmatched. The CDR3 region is CASSTLAGDFYNEQFF. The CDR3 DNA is TGTGCCAGTAGTACTCTAGCGGGAGACTTCTACAATGAGCAGTTCTTC.

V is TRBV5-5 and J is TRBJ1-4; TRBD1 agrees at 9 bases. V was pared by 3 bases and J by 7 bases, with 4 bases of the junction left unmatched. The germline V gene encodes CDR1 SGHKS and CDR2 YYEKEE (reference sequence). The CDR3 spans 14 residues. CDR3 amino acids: CASSWGQGGEKLFF. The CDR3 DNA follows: TGTGCCAGCAGCTGGGGACAGGGTGGTGAAAAACTGTTTTTT.